This T cell receptor beta chain is drawn from a study of early T cells in non-severe SARS-CoV-2 infection (dated by TCRdb to the early 2020s). Study-level background: Bulk RNA from unsorted whole blood was used for TCR sequencing, so alpha and beta chains could not be paired. What the work shows at the level of the full study, not this receptor alone: VDJdb matching was skewed toward anti-spike CD8 responses and likely underestimated virus-specific expansions, missing private and CD4 specificities.

Library generation was performed with 5' RACE. The sequencer was a NextSeq 500. Unique molecular identifiers were attached to individual cDNA molecules in the TCR library protocol so that sequencing error and PCR bias could be corrected. Sequencing covered both TCR alpha and beta chains, and within each sample the abundances of alpha and beta sequences were tightly co-correlated. The original pipeline was this. Decombinator V4 was used to annotate the V gene, J gene and CDR3 of the TCR sequences. Expanded TCRs were defined as changing significantly between any two time points under a Poisson model with p below 0.0001. TCR abundances were normalised to the total number of TCRs sequenced per sample and expressed as counts per million. TRAV1-2 paired with TRAJ12, TRAJ20 or TRAJ33 defined MAIT TCRs, while TRAV10 paired with TRAJ18 defined iNKT TCRs. VDJdb, accessed on 1 November 2021, was searched for TCRs annotated for CMV, EBV and SARS-CoV-2, and TCRs annotated for more than one antigen were excluded. TCRdb reprocessed the public reads (quality trimming at Q25 with fastp, clone calling with MiXCR) and kept in-frame beta chains. Records with the same CDR3 protein are collapsed into one entry carrying the most frequent genes and DNA. The V and J calls here are based on TCRdb, not the publication. The sample table lists about 29,000 distinct CDR3 sequences, more than 4% of them with a count of one. The ten largest clones take up under 6.5% of the sample.

This clonotype was seen many times. What antigen it recognizes has not been identified. No base quality information exists; no much larger clone differs at one position. CDR1 is given as LNHNV and CDR2 as YYDKDF, both from the germline V gene (reference sequence). The CDR3 starts with the cysteine, ends with the phenylalanine, and has 14 residues. Only the CDR3 portion is preserved as DNA: 42 bases, with reading frame beginning at the first base. For this chain, trimming is 1 base at the V end and 7 bases at the J end, and the number of junction bases without a gene match is 4. A case-control design nested within a healthcare worker cohort in London, UK, was used, with weekly nasopharyngeal swab PCR tests and blood sampling performed. Healthcare workers were recruited between 23 and 31 March 2020, during the week of the UK lockdown, and were followed weekly for up to roughly 15 weeks.

The sequenced sample consisted of whole blood. The receptor's source is an adult who was a healthcare worker with PCR-confirmed SARS-CoV-2 infection or an uninfected control (not recorded which). The sequence is built from TRBV15 and TRBJ2-1; 7 central bases correspond to TRBD1. The DNA is TGTGCCACCAGCAGAGGTAACAGGGGAAATGAGCAGTTCTTC. This gives the protein CATSRGNRGNEQFF.